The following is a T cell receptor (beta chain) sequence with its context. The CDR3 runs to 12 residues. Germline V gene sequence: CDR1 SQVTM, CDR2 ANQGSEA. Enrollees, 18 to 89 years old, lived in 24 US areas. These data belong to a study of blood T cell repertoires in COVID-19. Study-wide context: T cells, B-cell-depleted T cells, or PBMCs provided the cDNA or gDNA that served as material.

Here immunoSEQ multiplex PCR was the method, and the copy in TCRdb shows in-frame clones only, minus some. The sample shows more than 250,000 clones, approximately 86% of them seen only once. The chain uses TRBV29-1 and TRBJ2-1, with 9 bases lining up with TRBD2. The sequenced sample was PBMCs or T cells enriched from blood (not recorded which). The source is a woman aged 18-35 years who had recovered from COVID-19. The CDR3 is CTISGSGNEQFF. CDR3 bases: TGCACCATTAGCGGGAGCGGTAATGAGCAGTTCTTC.